Below, 3 T cell receptor beta chains from the same sample are listed, as sequenced in a study of type 1 and type 2 diabetes patients. Genomic DNA was the PCR template. The TCR beta CDR3 region was amplified using 30 forward and 13 reverse primers. MiXCR, applied by TCRdb to the multiplex PCR reads, yields one record per CDR3 protein. The data contain a few hundred thousand distinct CDR3 sequences, roughly 50% of them singletons. Sequencing was done on a sample of peripheral blood mononuclear cells (PBMCs). These receptors all come from a man aged 18 to 29 with type 2 diabetes.

V is TRBV12-3 or TRBV12-4 and J is TRBJ2-5; D could derive from TRBD1 or TRBD2 (5 bases each). Trimming shortened V by 2 bases and J by 2 bases, and 9 bases separated the two germline ends. The CDR3 spans 14 residues. The CDR3 spells CASSLWGTQETQYF. The CDR3 region has the DNA TGTGCCAGCAGTTTATGGGGGACGCAAGAGACCCAGTACTTC.

The genes are TRBV7-8 and TRBJ2-7; D perhaps matches TRBD2 (7 bases). Germline V CDR1 and CDR2: SGHVS, FQNEAQ. The CDR3 is made up of 18 amino acids. The V and J ends lost 5 bases and 2 bases respectively, with 25 bases between them. The CDR3 DNA sequence: TGTGCCAGCAGCCCCACGACGGGGGGCGCGGCCTTTACCTACGAGCAGTACTTC. Residues: CASSPTTGGAAFTYEQYF.

The V and J genes are TRBV27 and TRBJ2-2, with D tentatively TRBD1 (5 bases). Germline CDR1 reads MNHEY; CDR2 reads SMNVEV (reference sequence). This CDR3 comprises 14 residues. With 3 bases removed from V and 6 bases from J, the gap between germline ends came to 11 bases. CDR3: CASSLQGSSGELFF. The CDR3 DNA reads TGTGCCAGCAGTTTGCAGGGAAGTTCCGGGGAGCTGTTTTTT.